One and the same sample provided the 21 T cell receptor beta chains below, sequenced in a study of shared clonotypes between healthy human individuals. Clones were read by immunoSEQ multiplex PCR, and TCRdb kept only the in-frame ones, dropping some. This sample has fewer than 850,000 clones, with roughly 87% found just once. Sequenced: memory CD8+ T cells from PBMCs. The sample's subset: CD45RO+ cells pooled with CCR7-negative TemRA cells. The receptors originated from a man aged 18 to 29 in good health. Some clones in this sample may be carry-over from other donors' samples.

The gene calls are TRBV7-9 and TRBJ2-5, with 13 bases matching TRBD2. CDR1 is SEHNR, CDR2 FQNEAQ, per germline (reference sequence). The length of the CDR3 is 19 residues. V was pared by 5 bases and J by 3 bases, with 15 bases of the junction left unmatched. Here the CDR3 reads CASSGRLGLAGNREETQYF. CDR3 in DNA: TGTGCCAGCAGCGGTAGGCTGGGACTAGCGGGAAATAGGGAAGAGACCCAGTACTTC. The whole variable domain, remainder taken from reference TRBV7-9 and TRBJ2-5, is DTGVSQNPRHKITKRGQNVTFRCDPISEHNRLYWYRQTLGQGPEFLTYFQNEAQLEKSRLLSDRFSAERPKGSFSTLEIQRTEQGDSAMYLCASSGRLGLAGNREETQYFGPGTRLLVL.

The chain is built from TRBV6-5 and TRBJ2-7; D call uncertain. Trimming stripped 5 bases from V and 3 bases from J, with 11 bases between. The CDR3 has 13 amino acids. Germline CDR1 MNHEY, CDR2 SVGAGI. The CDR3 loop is CASSERLIYEQYF. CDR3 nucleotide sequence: TGTGCCAGCAGTGAAAGATTGATCTACGAGCAGTACTTC.

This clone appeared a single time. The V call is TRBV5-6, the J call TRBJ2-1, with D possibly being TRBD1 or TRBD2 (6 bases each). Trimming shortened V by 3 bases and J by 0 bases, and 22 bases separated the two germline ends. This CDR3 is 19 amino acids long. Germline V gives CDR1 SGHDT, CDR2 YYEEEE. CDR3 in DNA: TGTGCCAGCAGCTGGGGGGCAACCGGGACGCCGAGCTCCTACAATGAGCAGTTCTTC. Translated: CASSWGATGTPSSYNEQFF.

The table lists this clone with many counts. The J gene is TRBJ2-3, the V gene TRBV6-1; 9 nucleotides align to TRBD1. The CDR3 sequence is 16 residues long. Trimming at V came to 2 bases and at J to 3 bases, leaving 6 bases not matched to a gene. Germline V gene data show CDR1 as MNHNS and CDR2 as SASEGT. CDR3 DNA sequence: TGTGCCAGCAGTGAACCCCCGGGACAGGGAACAGATACGCAGTATTTT. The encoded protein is CASSEPPGQGTDTQYF.

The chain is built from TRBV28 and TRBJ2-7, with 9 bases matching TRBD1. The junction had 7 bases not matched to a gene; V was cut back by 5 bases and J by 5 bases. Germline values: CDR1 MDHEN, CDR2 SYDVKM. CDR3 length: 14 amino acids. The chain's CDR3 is CASSPHRGRNEQYF. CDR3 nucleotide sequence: TGTGCCAGCAGTCCCCACAGGGGGCGAAACGAGCAGTACTTC.

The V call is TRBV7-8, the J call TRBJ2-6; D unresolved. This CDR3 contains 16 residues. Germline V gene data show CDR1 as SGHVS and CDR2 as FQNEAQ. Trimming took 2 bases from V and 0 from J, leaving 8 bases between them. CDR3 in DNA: TGTGCCAGCAGCTTACAGGACGGCTCTGGGGCCAACGTCCTGACTTTC. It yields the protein CASSLQDGSGANVLTF.

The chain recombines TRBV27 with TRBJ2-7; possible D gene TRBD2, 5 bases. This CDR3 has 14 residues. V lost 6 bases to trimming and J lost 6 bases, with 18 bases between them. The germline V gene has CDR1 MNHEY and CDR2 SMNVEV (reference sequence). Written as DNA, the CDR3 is TGTGCCAGCAGCCCTAGCATCCCGCCGCGCGAGCAGTACTTC. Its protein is CASSPSIPPREQYF.

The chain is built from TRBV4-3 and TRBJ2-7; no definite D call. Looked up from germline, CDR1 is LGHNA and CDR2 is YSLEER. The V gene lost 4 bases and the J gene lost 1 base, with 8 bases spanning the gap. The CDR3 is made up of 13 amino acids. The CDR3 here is CASSLSMSYEQYF. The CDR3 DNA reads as TGCGCCAGCAGCCTCTCGATGTCCTACGAGCAGTACTTC.

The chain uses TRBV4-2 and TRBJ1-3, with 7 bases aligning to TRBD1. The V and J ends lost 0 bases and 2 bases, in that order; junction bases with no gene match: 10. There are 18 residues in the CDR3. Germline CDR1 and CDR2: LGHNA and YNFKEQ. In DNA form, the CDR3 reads TGTGCCAGCAGCCAAGATCTTTTCGGGACAGACACTGGAAACACCATATATTTT. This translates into CASSQDLFGTDTGNTIYF.

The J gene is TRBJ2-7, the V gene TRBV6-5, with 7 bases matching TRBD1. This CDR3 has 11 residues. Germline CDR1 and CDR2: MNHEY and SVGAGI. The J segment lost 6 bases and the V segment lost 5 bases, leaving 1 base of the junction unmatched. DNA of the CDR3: TGTGCCAGCAGTACAGGGGTCGAGCAGTACTTC. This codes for CASSTGVEQYF.

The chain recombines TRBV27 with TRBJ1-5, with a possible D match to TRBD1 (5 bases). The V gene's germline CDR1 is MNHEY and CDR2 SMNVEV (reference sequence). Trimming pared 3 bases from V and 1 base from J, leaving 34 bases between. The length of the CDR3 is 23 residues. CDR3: CASSFGTVIKRNRDRDSNQPQHF. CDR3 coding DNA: TGTGCCAGCAGTTTTGGTACCGTCATCAAAAGAAACCGGGACCGAGACAGCAATCAGCCCCAGCATTTT.

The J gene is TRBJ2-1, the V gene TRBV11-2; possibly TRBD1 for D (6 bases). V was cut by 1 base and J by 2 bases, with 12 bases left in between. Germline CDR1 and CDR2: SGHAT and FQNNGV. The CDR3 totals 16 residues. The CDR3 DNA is TGTGCCAGCAGCTTAGTCGTCAGGGGAGCCTACAATGAGCAGTTCTTC. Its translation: CASSLVVRGAYNEQFF.

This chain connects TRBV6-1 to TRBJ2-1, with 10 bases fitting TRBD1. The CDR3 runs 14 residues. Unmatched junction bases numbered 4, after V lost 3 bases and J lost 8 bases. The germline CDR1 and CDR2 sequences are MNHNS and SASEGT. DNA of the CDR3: TGTGCCAGCAGTGAGGGACAGGGGTTCGATGAGCAGTTCTTC. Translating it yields CASSEGQGFDEQFF.

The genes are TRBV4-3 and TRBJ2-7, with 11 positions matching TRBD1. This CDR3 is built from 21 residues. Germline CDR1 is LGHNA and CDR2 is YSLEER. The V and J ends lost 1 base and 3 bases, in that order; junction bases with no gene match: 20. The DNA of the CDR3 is TGCGCCAGCAGCCAAGCTCCCAGGACAGGGGGCGCGCAGCGGGAGAGCTACGAGCAGTACTTC. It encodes CASSQAPRTGGAQRESYEQYF.

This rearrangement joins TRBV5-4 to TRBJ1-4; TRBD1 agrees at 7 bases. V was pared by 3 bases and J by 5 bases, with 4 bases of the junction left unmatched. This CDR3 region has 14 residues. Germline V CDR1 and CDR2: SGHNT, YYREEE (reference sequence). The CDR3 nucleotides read TGTGCCAGCAGCTCGACAGGGTGGAATGAAAAACTGTTTTTT. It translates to CASSSTGWNEKLFF.

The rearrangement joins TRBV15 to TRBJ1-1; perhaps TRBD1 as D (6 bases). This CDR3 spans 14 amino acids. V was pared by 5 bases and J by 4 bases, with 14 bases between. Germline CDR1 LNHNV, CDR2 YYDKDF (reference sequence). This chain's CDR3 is CATSPQQGSTEAFF. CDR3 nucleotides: TGTGCCACCAGCCCTCAACAGGGATCCACTGAAGCTTTCTTT.

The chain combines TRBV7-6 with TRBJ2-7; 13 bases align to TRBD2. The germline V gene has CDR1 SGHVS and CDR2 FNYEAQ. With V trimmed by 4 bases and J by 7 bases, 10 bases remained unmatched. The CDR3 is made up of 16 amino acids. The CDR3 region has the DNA TGTGCCAGCAGCTCAGGGACTAGCGGGACGATGGGGGAGCAGTACTTC. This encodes CASSSGTSGTMGEQYF.

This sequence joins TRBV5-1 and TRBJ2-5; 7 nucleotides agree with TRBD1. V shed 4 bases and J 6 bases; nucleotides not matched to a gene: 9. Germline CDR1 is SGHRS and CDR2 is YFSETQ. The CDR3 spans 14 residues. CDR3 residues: CASSPGGEVQTQYF. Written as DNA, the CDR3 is TGCGCCAGCAGCCCAGGGGGTGAGGTGCAGACCCAGTACTTC.

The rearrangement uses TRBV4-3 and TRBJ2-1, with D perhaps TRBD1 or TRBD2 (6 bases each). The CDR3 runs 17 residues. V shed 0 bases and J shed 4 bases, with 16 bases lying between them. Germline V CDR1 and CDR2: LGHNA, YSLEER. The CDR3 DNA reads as TGCGCCAGCAGCCAAGACACTATTTGGGGGGCTTACAATGAGCAGTTCTTC. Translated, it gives CASSQDTIWGAYNEQFF.

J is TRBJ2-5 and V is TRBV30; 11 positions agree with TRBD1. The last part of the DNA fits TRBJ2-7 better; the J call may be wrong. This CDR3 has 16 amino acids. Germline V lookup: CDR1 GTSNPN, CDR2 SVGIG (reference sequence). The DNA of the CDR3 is TGTGCCTGGAGTGTTTTGATTCGGGGACAGGGGGTCGAGCAGTACTTC. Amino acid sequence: CAWSVLIRGQGVEQYF.

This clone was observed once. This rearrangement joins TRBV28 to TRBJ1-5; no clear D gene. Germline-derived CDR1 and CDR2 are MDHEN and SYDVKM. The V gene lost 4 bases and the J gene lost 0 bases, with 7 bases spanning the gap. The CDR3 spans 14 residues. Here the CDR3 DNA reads TGTGCCAGCAGTTCCGAAACTAGCAATCAGCCCCAGCATTTT. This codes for CASSSETSNQPQHF. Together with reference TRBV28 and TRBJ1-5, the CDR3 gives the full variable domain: DVKVTQSSRYLVKRTGEKVFLECVQDMDHENMFWYRQDPGLGLRLIYFSYDVKMKEKGDIPEGYSVSREKKERFSLILESASTNQTSMYLCASSSETSNQPQHFGDGTRLSIL.